This entry concerns a single T cell receptor beta chain. Regarding treatment: randomized to nivolumab then ipilimumab (arm A) or the reverse (arm B). Sorted cells were live CD3+CD8+, lacking CD19 and CD56, from PBMCs. These data belong to a study of sequential checkpoint blockade in melanoma. Overall study context: Patients were randomized 1:1 to nivolumab-then-ipilimumab or ipilimumab-then-nivolumab first-line.

Data came from immunoSEQ multiplex PCR; TCRdb stores just in-frame clones and leaves some out. The sample holds about 14,000 clones, around half seen once. Specimen: CD8+ T cells sorted from blood (inferred from file names), collected from a patient given nivolumab and ipilimumab in sequence. This receptor was taken from a human donor with melanoma.

This CDR3 reads CASSFNGRNTEAFF. The DNA of the CDR3 is TGTGCCAGCAGCTTTAATGGGAGGAACACTGAAGCTTTCTTT. The chain links TRBV7-9 to TRBJ1-1; D unresolved. V lost 3 bases, J lost 1 base, and 9 bases lay in between. The CDR3 has 14 amino acids. Looked up from germline, CDR1 is SEHNR and CDR2 is FQNEAQ (reference sequence). The full variable domain, rest sourced from reference TRBV7-9 and TRBJ1-1, is DTGVSQNPRHKITKRGQNVTFRCDPISEHNRLYWYRQTLGQGPEFLTYFQNEAQLEKSRLLSDRFSAERPKGSFSTLEIQRTEQGDSAMYLCASSFNGRNTEAFFGQGTRLTVV.